The 31 T cell receptor beta chains given below trace back to one sample, sequenced in a study of blood T cell repertoires in COVID-19 (dated by TCRdb to 2018 to 2021). Receptors were amplified or captured by the immunoSEQ multiplex PCR assay. In TCRdb, the immuneACCESS table is reduced to in-frame sequences with V and J assigned. These tables do not hold every clone; where another copy was compared, an unresolved V gene accounts for under half, and the others remain unexplained. In this sample the table shows about 82,000 clones, about 80% of which occur a single time. The ten largest clonotypes hold 12% of the sample. Sequencing was carried out using peripheral blood. These receptor sequences come from a woman aged 40 to 50 with active or convalescent COVID-19.

The rearrangement links TRBV29-1 to TRBJ2-5; 8 bases map to TRBD2. This CDR3 spans 15 amino acids. Trimming at V came to 7 bases and at J to 3 bases, leaving 13 bases not matched to a gene. Germline V gives CDR1 SQVTM, CDR2 ANQGSEA. Written as DNA, the CDR3 is TGCAGCGCCATGCGGGGGGCGAGTGGGGAAGAGACCCAGTACTTC. Translation: CSAMRGASGEETQYF.

This sequence joins TRBV19 and TRBJ1-5, with no clear D. CDR1 LNHDA and CDR2 SQIVND come from the germline V gene (reference sequence). The germline V and J ends were trimmed by 3 bases and 4 bases, with 7 bases remaining between them. CDR3 length equals 13 residues. CDR3 nucleotides: TGTGCCAGTAGTATGGCAGGAAATCAGCCCCAGCATTTT. Translation gives CASSMAGNQPQHF.

The V gene is TRBV2, the J gene TRBJ1-2, with 7 bases identical to TRBD1. In germline, CDR1 is SNHLY, CDR2 FYNNEI. With 4 bases clipped from V and 2 bases from J, the junction kept 1 base outside the gene matches. The CDR3 totals 13 residues. The CDR3 sequence: CASSVGQNYGYTF. The CDR3 DNA reads TGTGCCAGCAGTGTGGGACAGAACTATGGCTACACCTTC.

The rearrangement uses TRBV11-2 and TRBJ2-1; 9 bases are a match to TRBD1. The CDR3 spans 14 residues. CDR1 and CDR2 (germline): SGHAT, FQNNGV. V lost 5 bases to trimming and J lost 9 bases; unmatched junction nucleotides: 8. The CDR3 DNA reads TGTGCCAGCAGCAATGACAGGGGGTTCAGTGAGCAGTTCTTC. Its protein product is CASSNDRGFSEQFF. The whole variable domain, remainder taken from reference TRBV11-2 and TRBJ2-1, is EAGVAQSPRYKIIEKRQSVAFWCNPISGHATLYWYQQILGQGPKLLIQFQNNGVVDDSQLPKDRFSAERLKGVDSTLKIQPAKLEDSAVYLCASSNDRGFSEQFFGPGTRLTVL.

V usage is TRBV10-3 and J usage is TRBJ1-5; D unresolved. CDR1 is ENHRY, CDR2 SYGVKD, per germline. CDR3 size: 14 residues. Trimming stripped 3 bases from V and 2 bases from J, with 8 bases between. CDR3 sequence (DNA): TGTGCCATCAGTGAAAATGCGGGCAATCAGCCCCAGCATTTT. Translating it yields CAISENAGNQPQHF.

CDR3 nucleotides: TGTGCCTGGAGTTGGTCTAGCGGGTACCAAGAGACCCAGTACTTC. This encodes CAWSWSSGYQETQYF. The chain uses TRBV30 and TRBJ2-5; 8 bases match TRBD2. The germline V gene encodes CDR1 GTSNPN and CDR2 SVGIG (reference sequence). The CDR3 length is 15 residues. Germline trimming cut 2 bases from V and 0 bases from J; bases unmatched to any gene: 5. The whole variable domain, filled in from reference TRBV30 and TRBJ2-5, reads SQTIHQWPATLVQPVGSPLSLECTVEGTSNPNLYWYRQAAGRGLQLLFYSVGIGQISSEVPQNLSASRPQDRQFILSSKKLLLSDSGFYLCAWSWSSGYQETQYFGPGTRLLVL.

CDR3 bases: TGTGCCAGCAGCCTTACCACGGGAGAGGTGCATGAGCAGTTCTTC. It encodes CASSLTTGEVHEQFF. The V and J genes are TRBV11-2 and TRBJ2-1; TRBD2 is a possible D gene (6 bases). The CDR3 loop spans 15 amino acids. V lost 5 bases and J lost 8, with 19 bases in between. Germline CDR1 reads SGHAT; CDR2 reads FQNNGV.

There are a few counts of this clone. The rearrangement joins TRBV4-3 to TRBJ1-6, with D perhaps matching TRBD1 (6 bases). Trimming left V 3 bases short and J 6 bases short, with 9 bases between. The CDR3 covers 14 residues. CDR1 and CDR2 (germline): LGHNA, YSLEER. The CDR3 sequence: CASSHQQGNSPLHF. DNA of the CDR3: TGCGCCAGCAGCCACCAACAGGGTAATTCACCCCTCCACTTT.

The chain carries TRBV19 and TRBJ2-2; weak D call: TRBD1 (6 bases). The ends were cut back, 9 bases at V and 4 bases at J, with 18 bases in the middle. Germline CDR1 reads LNHDA; CDR2 reads SQIVND (reference sequence). This CDR3 is 15 amino acids long. The CDR3 is CASTYTGSGTGELFF. DNA of the CDR3: TGTGCCAGCACCTACACAGGGTCGGGCACCGGGGAGCTGTTTTTT.

This clone came up a few times. The J gene is TRBJ1-1, the V gene TRBV7-2; 10 nucleotides line up with TRBD1. V lost 1 base and J lost 0; bases outside the gene matches: 2. CDR1 and CDR2 (germline): SGHTA, FQGNSA. The CDR3 has 16 amino acids. The CDR3 here is CASSLGQGAVNTEAFF. CDR3 DNA sequence: TGTGCCAGCAGCTTAGGACAGGGGGCTGTGAACACTGAAGCTTTCTTT.

The chain uses TRBV11-2 and TRBJ2-1, with D unclear. There are 16 residues in the CDR3. The germline V and J ends were trimmed by 1 base and 0 bases, with 10 bases remaining between them. Germline loops: CDR1 SGHAT, CDR2 FQNNGV. The CDR3 sequence: CASSLVGVSSYNEQFF. The CDR3 DNA sequence: TGTGCCAGCAGCTTAGTGGGCGTGAGCTCCTACAATGAGCAGTTCTTC.

The chain couples TRBV7-2 to TRBJ2-7, with TRBD1 matching 7 bases. With 5 bases clipped from V and 0 bases from J, the junction kept 10 bases outside the gene matches. The CDR3 length is 16 residues. Germline V gene data show CDR1 as SGHTA and CDR2 as FQGNSA. This CDR3 reads CASSPQGQVDSYEQYF. CDR3 coding DNA: TGTGCCAGCAGCCCTCAAGGACAGGTAGACTCCTACGAGCAGTACTTC. The whole variable domain, filled in from reference TRBV7-2 and TRBJ2-7, reads GAGVSQSPSNKVTEKGKDVELRCDPISGHTALYWYRQSLGQGLEFLIYFQGNSAPDKSGLPSDRFSAERTGGSVSTLTIQRTQQEDSAVYLCASSPQGQVDSYEQYFGPGTRLTVT.

The genes are TRBV29-1 and TRBJ1-2; D is unclear. V was shortened by 4 bases and J by 7 bases, with 16 bases between the two germline ends. Germline V gene sequence: CDR1 SQVTM, CDR2 ANQGSEA. The CDR3 runs 13 residues. The CDR3, as DNA: TGCAGCGTTGTCGCGAGGGCCGACTCTGGCTACACCTTC. As protein: CSVVARADSGYTF. Full variable domain (outside the CDR3, taken from reference TRBV29-1 and TRBJ1-2): SAVISQKPSRDICQRGTSLTIQCQVDSQVTMMFWYRQQPGQSLTLIATANQGSEATYESGFVIDKFPISRPNLTFSTLTVSNMSPEDSSIYLCSVVARADSGYTFGSGTRLTVV.

V is TRBV3-1 (or the pseudogene TRBV3-2) and J is TRBJ1-1; 8 nucleotides align to TRBD1. The CDR3 loop spans 12 amino acids. V lost 6 bases, J lost 10 bases, and 7 bases stayed unmatched. Germline assignment: CDR1 LGHDT and CDR2 YNNKEL (reference sequence). The CDR3 DNA follows: TGTGCCAGCAGACCCACGACAGGGGTAGCTTTCTTT. Its translation: CASRPTTGVAFF.

This clone was seen more than once but under ten times. The chain couples TRBV29-1 to TRBJ2-2; D unresolved. Germline V gene lookup returns CDR1 SQVTM and CDR2 ANQGSEA. The CDR3 has 15 amino acids. V was shortened by 6 bases and J by 0 bases, with 14 bases between the two germline ends. Here the CDR3 reads CSVVEFSANTGELFF. For the CDR3, the DNA is TGCAGCGTGGTAGAATTTTCCGCGAACACCGGGGAGCTGTTTTTT.

The chain links TRBV9 to TRBJ2-7; 12 nucleotides agree with TRBD2. The ends lost 0 bases at V and 4 bases at J; junction bases unmatched: 2. The CDR3 totals 15 residues. Germline V gene lookup returns CDR1 SGDLS and CDR2 YYNGEE. CDR3 in amino acids: CASSVGLAGEYEQYF. CDR3 DNA: TGTGCCAGCAGCGTAGGACTAGCGGGAGAGTACGAGCAGTACTTC.

This clone was seen a handful of times. V gene TRBV21-1 combines with J gene TRBJ1-5; whether TRBD1, the table's D call, matches the DNA was not checked. TRBV21-1 is annotated as a pseudogene. This CDR3 contains 15 residues. CDR3 protein: CASRRDSPSNQPQHF. The CDR3, as DNA: TGTGCCAGCAGGAGGGACAGTCCTAGCAATCAGCCCCAGCATTTT.

This sequence joins TRBV29-1 and TRBJ1-1, with a possible D match to TRBD1 (6 bases). The CDR3 has 14 amino acids. Trimming stripped 3 bases from V and 3 bases from J, with 14 bases between. Germline-derived CDR1 and CDR2 are SQVTM and ANQGSEA. The CDR3 nucleotides are TGCAGCGTTGAGGGGGACAAGGGGGACACTGAAGCTTTCTTT. Protein: CSVEGDKGDTEAFF.

The rearrangement links TRBV6-5 to TRBJ1-1; 7 bases agree with TRBD1. Trimming took 0 bases from V and 5 from J; bases not matched to a gene: 9. Germline V lookup: CDR1 MNHEY, CDR2 SVGAGI. This CDR3 contains 16 residues. The CDR3, as DNA: TGTGCCAGCAGTTACTCGTCGGGGGCAGGGGGAACTGAAGCTTTCTTT. Amino acid sequence: CASSYSSGAGGTEAFF.

This sequence joins TRBV7-8 and TRBJ2-7; 7 bases align to TRBD2. V was pared by 0 bases and J by 5 bases, with 7 bases of the junction left unmatched. There are 15 residues in the CDR3. Per the germline V gene, CDR1 is SGHVS and CDR2 is FQNEAQ. The CDR3 loop is CASSLAGGSLHEQYF. The CDR3 DNA follows: TGTGCCAGCAGCTTAGCGGGCGGGAGTCTCCACGAGCAGTACTTC.

J is TRBJ2-5 and V is TRBV11-1, with 10 bases lining up with TRBD1. The ends lost 2 bases at V and 6 bases at J; junction bases unmatched: 6. CDR1 is SGHAT and CDR2 is FQDESV in the germline V gene (reference sequence). This CDR3 has 15 residues. CDR3: CASSLRGTGEKTQYF. The CDR3 DNA follows: TGTGCCAGCAGCTTACGAGGGACAGGGGAGAAGACCCAGTACTTC.

CDR3 amino acids: CASGKAGGPYNEQFF. The CDR3 nucleotides read TGTGCCAGCGGCAAAGCGGGGGGGCCATACAATGAGCAGTTCTTC. V is TRBV5-4 and J is TRBJ2-1; 10 nucleotides match TRBD2. Losses at the gene ends were 7 bases for V and 4 bases for J; bases not matched to a gene: 8. The germline CDR1 and CDR2 sequences are SGHNT and YYREEE (reference sequence). The CDR3 runs 15 residues.

This chain connects TRBV11-2 to TRBJ1-1; TRBD1 matches at 8 bases. V lost 4 bases and J lost 0; bases outside the gene matches: 4. The CDR3 is 15 residues long. Looked up from germline, CDR1 is SGHAT and CDR2 is FQNNGV. This CDR3 reads CASSSWTGLNTEAFF. The CDR3 DNA follows: TGTGCCAGCAGCTCCTGGACAGGGCTGAACACTGAAGCTTTCTTT.

The genes are TRBV27 and TRBJ2-1; D might be TRBD1 (6 bases). Trimming took off 4 bases at V and 5 bases at J, with 15 bases between the two ends. CDR1 and CDR2 (germline): MNHEY, SMNVEV (reference sequence). The CDR3 has 15 residues. The CDR3 loop is CASSSPGTINNEQFF. In nucleotides, the CDR3 is TGTGCCAGCAGTTCCCCCGGGACAATAAACAATGAGCAGTTCTTC.

The chain recombines TRBV12-5 with TRBJ2-7, with 8 positions matching TRBD1. J lost 1 base, V lost 3 bases, and 5 bases had no gene match. This CDR3 is 15 amino acids long. Germline values: CDR1 LGHNT, CDR2 FRNRAP. CDR3 sequence: CASGFSGTGSYEQYF. The CDR3, as DNA: TGTGCTAGTGGTTTCTCCGGGACAGGATCCTACGAGCAGTACTTC. The whole variable domain, filled in from reference TRBV12-5 and TRBJ2-7, reads DARVTQTPRHKVTEMGQEVTMRCQPILGHNTVFWYRQTMMQGLELLAYFRNRAPLDDSGMPKDRFSAEMPDATLATLKIQPSEPRDSAVYFCASGFSGTGSYEQYFGPGTRLTVT.

This clone appeared a single time. The chain combines TRBV6-6 with TRBJ1-2; 7 positions match TRBD1. There are 13 residues in the CDR3. Germline V gene data show CDR1 as MNHNY and CDR2 as SVGAGI (reference sequence). V lost 5 bases to trimming and J lost 3 bases; unmatched junction nucleotides: 3. The CDR3 reads CASSPTGDYGYTF. In nucleotides, the CDR3 is TGTGCCAGCAGTCCTACAGGGGACTATGGCTACACCTTC.

The chain employs TRBV11-3 and TRBJ2-5, with 7 positions matching TRBD2. The CDR3 sequence is 14 residues long. Germline assignment: CDR1 SGHNT and CDR2 YENEEA. Trimming cost V 0 bases and J 4 bases; bases outside gene matches: 2. The chain's CDR3 is CASSLDWGGETQYF. CDR3 DNA sequence: TGTGCCAGCAGCTTAGATTGGGGGGGAGAGACCCAGTACTTC. Full variable domain (missing parts from reference TRBV11-3 and TRBJ2-5): EAGVVQSPRYKIIEKKQPVAFWCNPISGHNTLYWYLQNLGQGPELLIRYENEEAVDDSQLPKDRFSAERLKGVDSTLKIQPAELGDSAVYLCASSLDWGGETQYFGPGTRLLVL.

The chain couples TRBV30 to TRBJ2-7, with 9 nucleotides matching TRBD1. J gave up 0 bases and V 5 bases, and 5 bases lay outside the gene matches. CDR3 size: 14 residues. In germline, CDR1 is GTSNPN, CDR2 SVGIG (reference sequence). The CDR3 DNA reads as TGTGCCTGGGACCGGGGACAGGGCTCCTACGAGCAGTACTTC. It specifies CAWDRGQGSYEQYF.

This chain uses TRBV18 with TRBJ2-2; TRBD1 matches 7 bases. The CDR3 is 13 amino acids. Germline values: CDR1 KGHSH, CDR2 LQKENI. Unmatched junction bases numbered 4, after V lost 3 bases and J lost 9 bases. The CDR3 DNA sequence: TGTGCCAGCTCACCGGGACAGCACCGGGAGCTGTTTTTT. This encodes CASSPGQHRELFF.

This chain uses TRBV18 with TRBJ2-2; D possibly corresponds to TRBD1 (7 bases). The CDR3 length is 15 residues. Germline V gene lookup returns CDR1 KGHSH and CDR2 LQKENI. Trimming cost V 4 bases and J 4 bases, with 13 bases left between them. CDR3 protein: CASSLRQGGTGELFF. The DNA for the CDR3 is TGTGCCAGCTCACTACGCCAGGGGGGCACCGGGGAGCTGTTTTTT.

This chain links TRBV5-4 with TRBJ2-1; 12 nucleotides line up with TRBD2. This CDR3 comprises 15 residues. CDR1 is SGHNT and CDR2 is YYREEE in the germline V gene (reference sequence). Losses at the gene ends were 4 bases for V and 4 bases for J; bases not matched to a gene: 3. The CDR3 DNA is TGTGCCAGCAGCACTGGACTAGCGGGATACAATGAGCAGTTCTTC. The encoded protein is CASSTGLAGYNEQFF.